Described below is a single TCR beta chain sequence and its context. The antigen remains unidentified. Amplification used 60 Vbeta primers and 13 Jbeta primers. Clones were read by immunoSEQ multiplex PCR, and TCRdb kept only the in-frame ones, dropping some. This sample carries 50,000 to 75,000 clones, 83% of them seen once, and the ten largest clones take about 1.6%. The data derive from a study of cytomegalovirus exposure and HLA in healthy donors. Points from the study as a whole: TRBV6-2, TRBV6-3 and some other V segments were unresolvable in 87-base-pair reads.

The germline gives CDR1 MGHRA, CDR2 YSYEKL. Losses at the gene ends were 3 bases for V and 6 bases for J; bases not matched to a gene: 7. This CDR3 spans 15 amino acids. Material for sequencing was PBMCs. This clonotype originated in a human donor in good health. The rearrangement joins TRBV4-1 to TRBJ2-2; the match to TRBD1 covers 7 bases. DNA of the CDR3: TGCGCCAGCAGCCAGTGGGACAGTTCGGCCGGGGAGCTGTTTTTT. It is translated as CASSQWDSSAGELFF.